The 2 T cell receptor beta chains given below trace back to one sample, sequenced in a study of shared clonotypes between healthy human individuals. The method was immunoSEQ multiplex PCR; TCRdb's version includes in-frame clones alone and lacks a portion of them. Among 1.6 million or so clones, more than 95% were seen once, and the ten largest hold about 1%. The source material was naive CD4+ T cells sorted from blood. Subset given: CD45RA+ positively selected. These TCRs come from a young man in good health.

This clone was counted a single time. The chain uses TRBV27 and TRBJ2-5, with 7 bases identical to TRBD1. J lost 3 bases, V lost 3 bases, and 4 bases had no gene match. Per germline, CDR1 MNHEY and CDR2 SMNVEV (reference sequence). This CDR3 is 14 amino acids long. CDR3: CASSLGDREETQYF. In DNA form, the CDR3 reads TGTGCCAGCAGTTTGGGGGACAGAGAAGAGACCCAGTACTTC.

Only a few counts were recorded for this clone. V is TRBV29-1 and J is TRBJ2-3, with 7 bases matching TRBD1. V was pared by 3 bases and J by 2 bases, with 2 bases of the junction left unmatched. Looked up from germline, CDR1 is SQVTM and CDR2 is ANQGSEA. The CDR3 covers 13 residues. The CDR3 loop is CSVEGTVTDTQYF. The CDR3 DNA reads TGCAGCGTTGAGGGGACAGTCACAGATACGCAGTATTTT.